This entry lists 13 T cell receptor beta chains sequenced from one sample in a study of T cells in Graves' hyperthyroidism and ophthalmopathy. RNA transcripts provided the source from which TCR beta CDR3 regions were amplified. A first-round RT-PCR of the TCR CDR3 used the HTBI primer set. TCRdb re-analysed the multiplex PCR reads in MiXCR, keeping a single row per CDR3 protein. The sample includes about half a million distinct CDR3 sequences, 20% to 25% of them seen just once. Sequenced sample: blood. The receptor set was obtained from a woman in her 70s with Graves' ophthalmopathy.

This clonotype showed up just a few times. This chain connects TRBV20-1 to TRBJ1-5; unclear D gene. Germline V gene data show CDR1 as DFQATT and CDR2 as SNEGSKA (reference sequence). The CDR3 totals 14 residues. With 4 bases removed from V and 5 bases from J, the gap between germline ends came to 15 bases. The CDR3 reads CSATAEPRHQPQHF. CDR3 DNA: TGCAGTGCTACGGCGGAACCTAGGCATCAGCCCCAGCATTTT.

The chain has TRBV10-3 and TRBJ1-4; 7 bases are shared with TRBD1. The germline CDR1 and CDR2 sequences are ENHRY and SYGVKD. J lost 4 bases, V lost 6 bases, and 2 bases had no gene match. The CDR3 sequence is 13 residues long. CDR3 in DNA: TGTGCCATCAGGGGACAGATTAATGAAAAACTGTTTTTT. This gives the protein CAIRGQINEKLFF.

The sample holds a few counts of this clonotype. The rearrangement uses TRBV28 and TRBJ2-6; D unresolved. V shed 5 bases and J shed 0 bases, with 5 bases lying between them. The CDR3 extends over 14 amino acids. Germline V CDR1 and CDR2: MDHEN, SYDVKM. The CDR3 here is CASSQNSGANVLTF. The CDR3, as DNA: TGTGCCAGCAGTCAGAACTCTGGGGCCAACGTCCTGACTTTC. The whole variable domain, remainder taken from reference TRBV28 and TRBJ2-6, is DVKVTQSSRYLVKRTGEKVFLECVQDMDHENMFWYRQDPGLGLRLIYFSYDVKMKEKGDIPEGYSVSREKKERFSLILESASTNQTSMYLCASSQNSGANVLTFGAGSRLTVL.

This clonotype was counted only a few times. The CDR3 spells CASHTGDPANYGYTF. The CDR3 DNA sequence: TGTGCCAGTCATACAGGGGACCCAGCTAACTATGGCTACACCTTC. The chain couples TRBV19 to TRBJ1-2; 7 bases fit TRBD1. With V trimmed by 8 bases and J by 0 bases, 9 bases remained unmatched. CDR1 is LNHDA and CDR2 is SQIVND in the germline V gene (reference sequence). The CDR3 length is 15 residues. The full variable domain, its missing parts supplied by reference TRBV19 and TRBJ1-2, is DGGITQSPKYLFRKEGQNVTLSCEQNLNHDAMYWYRQDPGQGLRLIYYSQIVNDFQKGDIAEGYSVSREKKESFPLTVTSAQKNPTAFYLCASHTGDPANYGYTFGSGTRLTVV.

This clonotype was counted only a few times. The chain carries TRBV7-9 and TRBJ2-2; 8 bases map to TRBD1. The CDR3 length is 15 residues. J gave up 6 bases and V 4 bases, and 7 bases lay outside the gene matches. Germline CDR1 is SEHNR and CDR2 is FQNEAQ (reference sequence). The CDR3 coding sequence is TGTGCCAGCAGCTGGACAGGGAATAGCGCCGGGGAGCTGTTTTTT. Protein product: CASSWTGNSAGELFF.

This clonotype was detected a few times. The chain combines TRBV27 with TRBJ2-6, with D hard to call. The CDR3 has 14 amino acids. V dropped 7 bases and J dropped 3 bases, with 10 bases sitting between them. Germline V CDR1 and CDR2: MNHEY, SMNVEV (reference sequence). CDR3 sequence reads: CASTNPRGANVLTF. CDR3 DNA: TGTGCCAGCACTAACCCACGTGGGGCCAACGTCCTGACTTTC.

This clonotype has a count of ten or more. This sequence joins TRBV30 and TRBJ2-1, with D maybe TRBD2 (6 bases). V dropped 4 bases and J dropped 8 bases, with 12 bases sitting between them. This CDR3 is 12 amino acids long. CDR1 and CDR2 (germline): GTSNPN, SVGIG (reference sequence). The CDR3 loop is CAWKRLGYEQFF. CDR3 coding DNA: TGTGCCTGGAAGAGACTAGGCTATGAGCAGTTCTTC.

The chain is built from TRBV29-1 and TRBJ1-2, with 8 bases fitting TRBD1. CDR1 SQVTM and CDR2 ANQGSEA come from the germline V gene. Losses at the gene ends were 7 bases for V and 9 bases for J; bases not matched to a gene: 13. The CDR3 has 13 residues. The CDR3 loop reads CSGGGGQELSYTF. The DNA for the CDR3 is TGCAGCGGGGGGGGGGGACAGGAACTCAGCTACACCTTC.

The chain employs TRBV11-2 and TRBJ1-3; D possibly corresponds to TRBD1 (6 bases). The CDR3 sequence is 14 residues long. Germline assignment: CDR1 SGHAT and CDR2 FQNNGV. Trimming took off 1 base at V and 4 bases at J, with 8 bases between the two ends. The CDR3 is CASSLVGQGNTIYF. DNA for the CDR3: TGTGCCAGCAGCTTAGTCGGACAGGGAAACACCATATATTTT.

To note about this clonotype: With a much larger clone just one base away, this may be a read error. The V gene is TRBV6-1, the J gene TRBJ1-1; 10 bases map to TRBD1. V shed 5 bases and J 6 bases; nucleotides not matched to a gene: 9. The germline CDR1 and CDR2 sequences are MNHNS and SASEGT. The CDR3 extends over 15 amino acids. The CDR3 DNA follows: TGTGCCAGCAGTAGGCCGGGACAGGGGATCGCTGAAGCTTTCTTT. As protein: CASSRPGQGIAEAFF.

This clonotype came up a few times. The chain carries TRBV5-1 and TRBJ2-1; D is unclear. This CDR3 has 14 residues. Trimming pared 3 bases from V and 8 bases from J, leaving 15 bases between. CDR1 is SGHRS and CDR2 is YFSETQ in the germline V gene. The CDR3: CASSSVSSRDEQFF. The CDR3 DNA sequence: TGCGCCAGCAGCTCCGTGAGCAGTAGGGATGAGCAGTTCTTC.

This clonotype was detected only a few times. The chain has TRBV15 and TRBJ1-4; 8 bases are a match to TRBD1. Germline-derived CDR1 and CDR2 are LNHNV and YYDKDF (reference sequence). CDR3 length: 14 residues. V lost 6 bases to trimming and J lost 12 bases; unmatched junction nucleotides: 12. The CDR3 loop reads CATRTDRASAELFF. The CDR3 DNA sequence: TGTGCCACCAGGACGGACAGGGCGTCAGCGGAACTGTTTTTT.

This clonotype was seen ten or more times. The rearrangement joins TRBV4-2 to TRBJ2-5; TRBD2 aligns across 10 bases. Per the germline V gene, CDR1 is LGHNA and CDR2 is YNFKEQ. The CDR3 runs to 16 residues. V was clipped by 1 base and J by 5 bases; unmatched bases: 7. CDR3 residues: CASSQVGAGGWETQYF. In DNA form, the CDR3 reads TGTGCCAGCAGCCAAGTAGGAGCGGGAGGGTGGGAGACCCAGTACTTC.